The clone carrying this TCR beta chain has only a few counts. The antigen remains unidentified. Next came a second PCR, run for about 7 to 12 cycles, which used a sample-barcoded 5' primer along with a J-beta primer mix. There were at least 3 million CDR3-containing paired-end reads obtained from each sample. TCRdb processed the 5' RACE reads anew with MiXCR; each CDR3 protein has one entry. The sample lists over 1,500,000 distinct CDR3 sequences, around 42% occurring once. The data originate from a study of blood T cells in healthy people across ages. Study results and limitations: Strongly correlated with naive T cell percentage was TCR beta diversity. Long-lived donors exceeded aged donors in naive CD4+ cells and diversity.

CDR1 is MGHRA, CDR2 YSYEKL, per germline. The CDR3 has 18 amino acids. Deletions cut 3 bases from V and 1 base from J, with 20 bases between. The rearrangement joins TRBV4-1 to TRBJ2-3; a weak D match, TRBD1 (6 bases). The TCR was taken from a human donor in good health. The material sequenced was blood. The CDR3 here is CASSHTLQGRSRTDTQYF. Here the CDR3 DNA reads TGCGCCAGCAGCCACACCTTACAGGGAAGGAGTCGCACAGATACGCAGTATTTT.